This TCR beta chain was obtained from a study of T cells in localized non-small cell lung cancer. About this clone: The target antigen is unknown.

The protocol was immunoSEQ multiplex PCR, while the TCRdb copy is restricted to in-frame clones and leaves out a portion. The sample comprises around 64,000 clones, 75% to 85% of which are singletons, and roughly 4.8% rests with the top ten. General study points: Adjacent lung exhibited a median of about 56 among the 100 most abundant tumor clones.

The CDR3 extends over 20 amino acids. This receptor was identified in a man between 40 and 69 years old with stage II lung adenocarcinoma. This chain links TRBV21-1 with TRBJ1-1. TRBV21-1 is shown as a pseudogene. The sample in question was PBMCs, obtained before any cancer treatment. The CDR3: CASSLIGTWGRFSMNTEAFF. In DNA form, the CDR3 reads TGTGCCAGCAGTCTAATCGGGACCTGGGGAAGGTTTTCCATGAACACTGAAGCTTTCTTT.